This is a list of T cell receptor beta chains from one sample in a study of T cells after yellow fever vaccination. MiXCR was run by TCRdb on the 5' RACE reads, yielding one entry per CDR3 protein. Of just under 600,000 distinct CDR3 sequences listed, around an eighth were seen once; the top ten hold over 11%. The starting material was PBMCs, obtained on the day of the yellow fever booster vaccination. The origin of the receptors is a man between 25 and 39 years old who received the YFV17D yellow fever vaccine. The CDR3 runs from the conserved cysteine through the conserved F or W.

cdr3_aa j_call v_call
CSAWGASTGGRQPQHF TRBJ1-5 TRBV20-1
CSVAPLDSHTGELFF TRBJ2-2 TRBV29-1
CASSIAETPSGGYTF TRBJ1-2 TRBV19
CASSQVGRDYGYTF TRBJ1-2 TRBV4-3
CASSWRGAPGTGELFF TRBJ2-2 TRBV6-1
CASSQARTSRPGELFF TRBJ2-2 TRBV12-3/TRBV12-4
CASSYRSDRPTDTQYF TRBJ2-3 TRBV6-2/TRBV6-3
CASSLDVWTGGSMNTEAFF TRBJ1-1 TRBV11-2
CASSAGWPPDSKNIQYF TRBJ2-4 TRBV9
CASSQEAASRYEQYF TRBJ2-7 TRBV4-2
CASSQWLAGLYEQYF TRBJ2-7 TRBV14
CSVVSVATYNEQFF TRBJ2-1 TRBV29-1
CATSDPGQITDTQYF TRBJ2-3 TRBV24-1
CASTSYLYEQYF TRBJ2-7 TRBV5-1
CASSLDGFSGANVLTF TRBJ2-6 TRBV5-1
CASSLAGVTVDEQYF TRBJ2-7 TRBV7-2
CSVRPRGRPGLDEQYF TRBJ2-7 TRBV29-1
CATSRTSGGPGELFF TRBJ2-2 TRBV15
CASREVGQQETQYF TRBJ2-5 TRBV25-1
CASSQGGHEQYF TRBJ2-7 TRBV14
CASSSIVAGTGGFRSYNEQFF TRBJ2-1 TRBV7-3
CASSLVSGGLYEQYF TRBJ2-7 TRBV12-3/TRBV12-4
CAIRGSGAWYNEQFF TRBJ2-1 TRBV10-3
CSARDSEGRPAYEQYF TRBJ2-7 TRBV20-1
CASSSLNLAAVETQYF TRBJ2-5 TRBV27
CASSQDSNTEAFF TRBJ1-1 TRBV7-6
CASTDRVTDTQYF TRBJ2-3 TRBV7-2
CASSTTPLPTEYNEQFF TRBJ2-1 TRBV7-9
CASSLYHNEQFF TRBJ2-1 TRBV5-1
CASSLQNGNTIYF TRBJ1-3 TRBV12-3/TRBV12-4
CASSSSGSRVREQYF TRBJ2-7 TRBV7-2
CASSPETSGRYNEQFF TRBJ2-1 TRBV7-8
CASNAGPDTQYF TRBJ2-3 TRBV12-3/TRBV12-4
CSASPGTAYEQYF TRBJ2-7 TRBV20-1
CASSLPGGLNEKLFF TRBJ1-4 TRBV5-1
CASTPVSDTQYF TRBJ2-3 TRBV12-3/TRBV12-4
CASSFTVKETQYF TRBJ2-5 TRBV5-1
CASSSSGRGTDTQYF TRBJ2-3 TRBV7-2
CASSPQTPLGHYTF TRBJ1-2 TRBV12-3/TRBV12-4
CASSQEGSAGELFF TRBJ2-2 TRBV3-1
CASSFGSGANLGYEQYF TRBJ2-7 TRBV7-6
CASSQDPATYEQYF TRBJ2-7 TRBV3-1
CASSLPGEYGYTF TRBJ1-2 TRBV11-2
CASSQFRGTTNTEAFF TRBJ1-1 TRBV5-1
CASSWTATQYF TRBJ2-5 TRBV28
CASSELAGYLNEQFF TRBJ2-1 TRBV27
CASNNQGTSGYNEQFF TRBJ2-1 TRBV5-1
CASSSNLGQAYEQYF TRBJ2-7 TRBV11-2
CAIREGPASGSYEQYF TRBJ2-7 TRBV10-3
CSARDLTGQGADTQYF TRBJ2-3 TRBV20-1